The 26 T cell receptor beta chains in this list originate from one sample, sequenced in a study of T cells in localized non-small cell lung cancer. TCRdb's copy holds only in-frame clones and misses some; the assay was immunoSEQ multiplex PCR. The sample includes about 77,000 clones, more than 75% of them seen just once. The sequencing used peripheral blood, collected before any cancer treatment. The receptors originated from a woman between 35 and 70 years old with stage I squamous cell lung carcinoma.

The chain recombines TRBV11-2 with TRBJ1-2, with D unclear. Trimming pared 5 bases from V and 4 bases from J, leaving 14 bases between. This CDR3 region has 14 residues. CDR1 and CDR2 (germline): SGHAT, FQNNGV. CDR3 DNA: TGTGCCAGCAGCCCGGTGGAGGAATTCTATGGCTACACCTTC. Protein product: CASSPVEEFYGYTF.

Written as DNA, the CDR3 is TGCGCCAGCAGCCCAGCGGGGGGGCGTGTCACCGGGGAGCTGTTTTTT. Translating it yields CASSPAGGRVTGELFF. V is TRBV4-1 and J is TRBJ2-2, with 10 positions matching TRBD2. The V gene's germline CDR1 is MGHRA and CDR2 YSYEKL. The CDR3 extends over 16 amino acids. The ends lost 4 bases at V and 4 bases at J; junction bases unmatched: 6.

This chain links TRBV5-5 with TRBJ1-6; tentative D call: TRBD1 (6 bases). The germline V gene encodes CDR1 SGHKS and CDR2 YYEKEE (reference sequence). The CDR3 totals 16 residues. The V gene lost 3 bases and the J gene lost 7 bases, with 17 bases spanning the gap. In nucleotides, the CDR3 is TGTGCCAGCAGCTGGGAGTACGCAGGGACAAATTCACCCCTCCACTTT. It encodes CASSWEYAGTNSPLHF.

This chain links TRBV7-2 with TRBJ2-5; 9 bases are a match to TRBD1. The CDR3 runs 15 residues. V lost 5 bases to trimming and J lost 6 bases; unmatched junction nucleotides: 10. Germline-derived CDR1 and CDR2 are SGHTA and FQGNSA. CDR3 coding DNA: TGTGCCAGCAGCCCTAGGACAGGGGTTGTACAGACCCAGTACTTC. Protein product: CASSPRTGVVQTQYF.

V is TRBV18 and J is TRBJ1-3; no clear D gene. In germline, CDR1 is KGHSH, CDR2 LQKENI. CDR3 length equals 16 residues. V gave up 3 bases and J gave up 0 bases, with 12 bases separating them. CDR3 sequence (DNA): TGTGCCAGCTCACCGAGTGTGGGGTTCTCTGGAAACACCATATATTTT. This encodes CASSPSVGFSGNTIYF. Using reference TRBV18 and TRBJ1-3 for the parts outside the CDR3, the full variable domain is NAGVMQNPRHLVRRRGQEARLRCSPMKGHSHVYWYRQLPEEGLKFMVYLQKENIIDESGMPKERFSAEFPKEGPSILRIQQVVRGDSAAYFCASSPSVGFSGNTIYFGEGSWLTVV.

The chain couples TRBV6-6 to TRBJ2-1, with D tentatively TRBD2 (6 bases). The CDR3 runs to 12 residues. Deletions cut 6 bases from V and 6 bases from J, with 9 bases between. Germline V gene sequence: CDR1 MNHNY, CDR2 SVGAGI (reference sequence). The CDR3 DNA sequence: TGTGCCAGCAGCTCGACTAGCAATGAGCAGTTCTTC. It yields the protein CASSSTSNEQFF.

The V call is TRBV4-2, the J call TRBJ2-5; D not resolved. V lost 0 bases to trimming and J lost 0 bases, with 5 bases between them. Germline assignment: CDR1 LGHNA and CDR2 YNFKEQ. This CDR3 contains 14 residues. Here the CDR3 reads CASSQDPYQETQYF. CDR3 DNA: TGTGCCAGCAGCCAAGACCCTTACCAAGAGACCCAGTACTTC.

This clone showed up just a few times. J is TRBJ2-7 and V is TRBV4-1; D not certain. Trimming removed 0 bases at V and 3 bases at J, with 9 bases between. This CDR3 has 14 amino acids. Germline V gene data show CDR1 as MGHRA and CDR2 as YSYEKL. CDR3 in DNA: TGCGCCAGCAGCCAAGATAAGACCTTCTACGAGCAGTACTTC. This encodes CASSQDKTFYEQYF.

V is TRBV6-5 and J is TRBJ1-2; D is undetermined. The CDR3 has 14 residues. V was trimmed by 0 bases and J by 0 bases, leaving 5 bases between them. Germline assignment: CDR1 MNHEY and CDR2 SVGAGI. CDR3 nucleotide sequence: TGTGCCAGCAGTTACTCAAGGGCTAACTATGGCTACACCTTC. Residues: CASSYSRANYGYTF.

CDR3 protein: CASSEAKGLAVLQFF. DNA of the CDR3: TGTGCCAGCAGTGAAGCGAAGGGACTAGCGGTCCTGCAGTTCTTC. The V call is TRBV6-1, the J call TRBJ2-1, with 11 nucleotides matching TRBD2. The germline V gene has CDR1 MNHNS and CDR2 SASEGT. J gave up 12 bases and V 0 bases, and 7 bases lay outside the gene matches. The CDR3 loop spans 15 amino acids.

CDR3 in amino acids: CASSLAPRVETQYF. The CDR3 DNA reads TGTGCCAGCAGCTTAGCTCCCAGGGTGGAGACCCAGTACTTC. The chain joins TRBV7-8 to TRBJ2-5, with D possibly TRBD1 on 5 matching bases. V shed 0 bases and J shed 5 bases, with 10 bases lying between them. The CDR3 is 14 amino acids. Germline V gene data show CDR1 as SGHVS and CDR2 as FQNEAQ.

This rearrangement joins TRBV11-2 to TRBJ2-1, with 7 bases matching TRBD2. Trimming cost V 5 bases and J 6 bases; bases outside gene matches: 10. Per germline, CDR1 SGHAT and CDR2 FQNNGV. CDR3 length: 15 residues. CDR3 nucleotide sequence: TGTGCCAGCAGCCCCAGCAGCGGGACGACCAATGAGCAGTTCTTC. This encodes CASSPSSGTTNEQFF.

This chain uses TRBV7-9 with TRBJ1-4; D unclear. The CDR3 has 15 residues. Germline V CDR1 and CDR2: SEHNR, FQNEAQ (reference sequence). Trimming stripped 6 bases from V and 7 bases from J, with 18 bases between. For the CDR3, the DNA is TGTGCCAGCAGTAACCCCGAAGTGATAAGTGAAAAACTGTTTTTT. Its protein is CASSNPEVISEKLFF.

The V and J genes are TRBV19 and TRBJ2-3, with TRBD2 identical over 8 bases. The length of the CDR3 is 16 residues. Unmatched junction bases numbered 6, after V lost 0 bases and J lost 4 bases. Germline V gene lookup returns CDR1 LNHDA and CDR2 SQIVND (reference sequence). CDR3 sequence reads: CASSIDGGGRADTQYF. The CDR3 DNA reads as TGTGCCAGTAGTATAGACGGCGGGGGGAGAGCAGATACGCAGTATTTT.

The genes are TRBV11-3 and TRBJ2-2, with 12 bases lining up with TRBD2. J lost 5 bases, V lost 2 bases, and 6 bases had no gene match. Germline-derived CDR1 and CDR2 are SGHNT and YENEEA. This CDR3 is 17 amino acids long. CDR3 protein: CASSLTLAGGQTGELFF. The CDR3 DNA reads TGTGCCAGCAGCTTAACCCTAGCGGGGGGGCAGACCGGGGAGCTGTTTTTT.

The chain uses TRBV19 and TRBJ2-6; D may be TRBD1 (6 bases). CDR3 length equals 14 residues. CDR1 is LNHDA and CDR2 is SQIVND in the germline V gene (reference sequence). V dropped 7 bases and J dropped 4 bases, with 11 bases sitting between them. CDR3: CASIDRSGANVLTF. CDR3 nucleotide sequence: TGTGCCAGTATAGACAGGTCAGGGGCCAACGTCCTGACTTTC.

CDR3 amino acids: CASRQGLGTEAFF. The CDR3 bases are TGTGCCAGCAGACAGGGTTTGGGAACTGAAGCTTTCTTT. The chain combines TRBV6-6 with TRBJ1-1, with TRBD1 as a possible D gene (6 bases). Trimming shortened V by 6 bases and J by 5 bases, and 13 bases separated the two germline ends. CDR1 is MNHNY and CDR2 is SVGAGI in the germline V gene (reference sequence). The CDR3 runs to 13 residues.

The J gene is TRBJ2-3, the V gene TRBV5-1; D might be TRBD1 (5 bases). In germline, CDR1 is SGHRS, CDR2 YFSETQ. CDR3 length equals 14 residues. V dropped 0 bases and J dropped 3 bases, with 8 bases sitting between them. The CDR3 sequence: CASSLVAGTDTQYF. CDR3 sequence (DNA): TGCGCCAGCAGCTTGGTTGCAGGGACAGATACGCAGTATTTT.

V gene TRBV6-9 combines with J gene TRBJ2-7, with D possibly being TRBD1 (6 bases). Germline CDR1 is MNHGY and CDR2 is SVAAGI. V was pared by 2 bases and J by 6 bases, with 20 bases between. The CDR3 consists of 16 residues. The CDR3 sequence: CASSYLSGAGVGEQYF. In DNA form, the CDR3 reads TGTGCCAGCAGTTATCTGTCAGGGGCCGGCGTAGGCGAGCAGTACTTC.

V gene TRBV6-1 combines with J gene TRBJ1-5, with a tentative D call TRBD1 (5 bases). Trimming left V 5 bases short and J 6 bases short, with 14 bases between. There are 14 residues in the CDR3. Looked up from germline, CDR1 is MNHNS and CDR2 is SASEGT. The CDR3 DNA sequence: TGTGCCAGCAGTCATTCCGGGACCCCTCAGCCCCAGCATTTT. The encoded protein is CASSHSGTPQPQHF.

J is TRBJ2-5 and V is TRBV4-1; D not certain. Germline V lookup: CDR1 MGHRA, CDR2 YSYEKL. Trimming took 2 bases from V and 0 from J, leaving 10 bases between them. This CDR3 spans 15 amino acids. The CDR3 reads CASSQSPVYQETQYF. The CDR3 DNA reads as TGCGCCAGCAGCCAAAGTCCAGTGTACCAAGAGACCCAGTACTTC.

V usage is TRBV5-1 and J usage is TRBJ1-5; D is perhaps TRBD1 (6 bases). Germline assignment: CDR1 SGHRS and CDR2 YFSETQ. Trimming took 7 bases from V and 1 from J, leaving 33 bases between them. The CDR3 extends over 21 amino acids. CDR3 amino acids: CASRFIVSGTPKGESNQPQHF. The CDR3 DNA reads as TGCGCCAGCCGATTTATCGTTTCCGGGACACCCAAAGGGGAAAGCAATCAGCCCCAGCATTTT. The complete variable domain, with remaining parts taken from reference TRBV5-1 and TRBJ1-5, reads KAGVTQTPRYLIKTRGQQVTLSCSPISGHRSVSWYQQTPGQGLQFLFEYFSETQRNKGNFPGRFSGRQFSNSRSEMNVSTLELGDSALYLCASRFIVSGTPKGESNQPQHFGDGTRLSIL.

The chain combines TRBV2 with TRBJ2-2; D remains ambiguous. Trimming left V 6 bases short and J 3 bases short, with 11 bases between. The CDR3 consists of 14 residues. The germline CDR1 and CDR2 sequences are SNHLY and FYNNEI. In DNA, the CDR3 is TGTGCCAGCAGCCTCTCCGCTGACACCGGGGAGCTGTTTTTT. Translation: CASSLSADTGELFF.

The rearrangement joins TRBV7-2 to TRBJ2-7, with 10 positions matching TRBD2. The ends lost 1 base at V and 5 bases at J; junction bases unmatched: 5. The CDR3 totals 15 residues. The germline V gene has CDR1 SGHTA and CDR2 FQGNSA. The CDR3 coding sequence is TGTGCCAGCAGCTTAGAGAGCGGGGGGGCCCACGAGCAGTACTTC. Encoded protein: CASSLESGGAHEQYF.

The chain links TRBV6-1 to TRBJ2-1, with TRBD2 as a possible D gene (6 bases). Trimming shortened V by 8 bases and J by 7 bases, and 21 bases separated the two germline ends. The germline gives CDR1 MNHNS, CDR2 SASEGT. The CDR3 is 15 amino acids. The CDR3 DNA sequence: TGTGCCAGCCACCTACGACCGGGAGCTCGGAATGAGCAGTTCTTC. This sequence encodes CASHLRPGARNEQFF.

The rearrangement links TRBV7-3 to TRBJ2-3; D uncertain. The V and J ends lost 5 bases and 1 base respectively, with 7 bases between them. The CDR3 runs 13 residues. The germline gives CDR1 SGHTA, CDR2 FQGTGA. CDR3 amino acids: CASSLGRTDTQYF. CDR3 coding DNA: TGTGCCAGCAGCCTTGGTCGCACAGATACGCAGTATTTT.